The T cell receptor beta chain described here comes from a study of blood T cell repertoires in COVID-19. Study information: There were acute and convalescent COVID-19 samples, and they came from the United States, Italy and Spain.

Germline V CDR1 and CDR2: LGHDT, YNNKEL (reference sequence). This CDR3 is built from 13 residues. Trimming stripped 4 bases from V and 4 bases from J, with 10 bases between. How the authors handled the data: Reference gene primer amplification gave estimated nucleated cell counts. The assay was immunoSEQ multiplex PCR, and TCRdb's table has in-frame clones only and misses some. The DNA gave D and trimming, while V, J and clone size come from that table. The sample holds just over 95,000 clones, about 81% seen once. The sample consisted of peripheral blood. This sequence joins TRBV3-1 (or the pseudogene TRBV3-2) and TRBJ2-5; D may be TRBD2 (5 bases). The sequence came from an elderly man with acute or convalescent COVID-19. CDR3 in DNA: TGTGCCAGCAGCCCTGAGCGGTTAGAGACCCAGTACTTC. The encoded protein is CASSPERLETQYF.